One sample yielded the 14 T cell receptor beta chains listed below, sequenced in a study of blood T cell repertoires in COVID-19. Assay: immunoSEQ multiplex PCR; the TCRdb copy retains only in-frame clones and omits some. The sample contains tens of thousands of clones, around nine tenths of which appear only once. Sequencing input: peripheral blood. These receptors all stem from a woman aged 45-59 years with COVID-19, enrolled during active disease.

This clone has only a few counts. J is TRBJ2-3 and V is TRBV2, with D possibly TRBD2 on 6 matching bases. Germline V gene data show CDR1 as SNHLY and CDR2 as FYNNEI. CDR3 size: 14 residues. V dropped 6 bases and J dropped 4 bases, with 14 bases sitting between them. DNA for the CDR3: TGTGCCAGCAGCGCTACTAGCTCCGCAGATACGCAGTATTTT. This sequence encodes CASSATSSADTQYF.

This sequence joins TRBV18 and TRBJ1-6; TRBD1 matches 9 bases. The junction had 7 bases not matched to a gene; V was cut back by 3 bases and J by 7 bases. The CDR3 covers 16 residues. Germline V CDR1 and CDR2: KGHSH, LQKENI. The CDR3 spells CASSPLSGQGNSPLHF. The CDR3, as DNA: TGTGCCAGCTCACCCTTATCCGGACAGGGGAATTCACCCCTCCACTTT.

CDR3 DNA: TGTGCCAGCAGCCAAGAATTTTGGGGCGAAGAGCAGTTCTTC. This codes for CASSQEFWGEEQFF. The chain combines TRBV14 with TRBJ2-1, with D maybe TRBD1 (5 bases). The CDR3 spans 14 residues. Germline V gene lookup returns CDR1 SGHDN and CDR2 FVKESK. Trimming shortened V by 0 bases and J by 10 bases, and 13 bases separated the two germline ends.

The V and J genes are TRBV19 and TRBJ2-2; perhaps TRBD2 as D (5 bases). Germline V CDR1 and CDR2: LNHDA, SQIVND (reference sequence). Trimming cost V 8 bases and J 4 bases, with 14 bases left between them. The CDR3 contains 14 residues. CDR3: CASRTQRPTGELFF. DNA for the CDR3: TGTGCCAGTCGGACCCAGCGGCCCACCGGGGAGCTGTTTTTT.

V and J are TRBV7-8 and TRBJ1-1; D gene ambiguous. In germline, CDR1 is SGHVS, CDR2 FQNEAQ. V lost 6 bases, J lost 2 bases, and 10 bases lay in between. The CDR3 loop spans 13 amino acids. CDR3: CASRVRRNTEAFF. CDR3 in DNA: TGTGCCAGCAGGGTCCGGAGAAACACTGAAGCTTTCTTT. The variable domain in full, with the rest retrieved from reference TRBV7-8 and TRBJ1-1, is GAGVSQSPRYKVAKRGQDVALRCDPISGHVSLFWYQQALGQGPEFLTYFQNEAQLDKSGLPSDRFFAERPEGSVSTLKIQRTQQEDSAVYLCASRVRRNTEAFFGQGTRLTVV.

The V call is TRBV19, the J call TRBJ2-7, with 8 bases fitting TRBD1. This CDR3 has 14 amino acids. V lost 3 bases, J lost 5 bases, and 6 bases stayed unmatched. Germline V CDR1 and CDR2: LNHDA, SQIVND (reference sequence). The CDR3 spells CASSIRGQPHEQYF. For the CDR3, the DNA is TGTGCCAGTAGTATCAGGGGGCAACCTCACGAGCAGTACTTC.

The chain employs TRBV27 and TRBJ2-5, with TRBD2 matching over 8 bases. CDR1 and CDR2 from the germline V gene are MNHEY and SMNVEV (reference sequence). The CDR3 length is 16 residues. Trimming at V came to 4 bases and at J to 2 bases, leaving 9 bases not matched to a gene. Here the CDR3 DNA reads TGTGCCAGCAGTTCTATTAGCGGGAAATATCAAGAGACCCAGTACTTC. It specifies CASSSISGKYQETQYF.

This clone was detected only a few times. This chain uses TRBV29-1 with TRBJ2-1; 10 bases match TRBD2. This CDR3 is 12 amino acids long. CDR1 is SQVTM and CDR2 is ANQGSEA in the germline V gene. The V and J ends lost 7 bases and 15 bases, in that order; junction bases with no gene match: 12. This CDR3 is CSARTLAGVPFF. The CDR3 DNA follows: TGCAGCGCCAGAACCCTAGCGGGAGTGCCGTTCTTC.

The sample holds one count of this clone. The J gene is TRBJ2-7, the V gene TRBV5-1; D may be TRBD1 (6 bases). Per germline, CDR1 SGHRS and CDR2 YFSETQ. CDR3 size: 14 residues. V lost 7 bases and J 0 bases, leaving 14 bases between the germline ends. The CDR3 DNA reads as TGCGCCAGCCGGCAGGGGCCCAGCTCCTACGAGCAGTACTTC. This sequence encodes CASRQGPSSYEQYF.

The rearrangement joins TRBV7-9 to TRBJ2-1; 7 positions agree with TRBD2. The V gene end was trimmed by 5 bases and the J gene end by 9 bases; junction bases not matched to a gene: 22. The CDR3 contains 18 residues. Germline V lookup: CDR1 SEHNR, CDR2 FQNEAQ (reference sequence). CDR3 coding DNA: TGTGCCAGCAGCCCCCAAACGGGGGGAGTATTTTCGGCCAGTGAGCAGTTCTTC. It codes for CASSPQTGGVFSASEQFF.

This clone was detected once. The gene calls are TRBV11-2 and TRBJ1-5; D unclear. The germline V and J ends were trimmed by 1 base and 3 bases, with 19 bases remaining between them. CDR1 is SGHAT and CDR2 is FQNNGV in the germline V gene. CDR3 length: 18 amino acids. The CDR3 nucleotides are TGTGCCAGCAGCTTAGGCTCCCGTGCGGGCAGGACCAATCAGCCCCAGCATTTT. It specifies CASSLGSRAGRTNQPQHF. Based on the CDR3 plus reference TRBV11-2 and TRBJ1-5, the full variable domain is EAGVAQSPRYKIIEKRQSVAFWCNPISGHATLYWYQQILGQGPKLLIQFQNNGVVDDSQLPKDRFSAERLKGVDSTLKIQPAKLEDSAVYLCASSLGSRAGRTNQPQHFGDGTRLSIL.

This chain links TRBV19 with TRBJ2-5; TRBD1 matches at 9 bases. The V gene end was trimmed by 10 bases and the J gene end by 0 bases; junction bases not matched to a gene: 9. Per the germline V gene, CDR1 is LNHDA and CDR2 is SQIVND (reference sequence). The CDR3 has 15 amino acids. CDR3 nucleotides: TGTGCCACAACGACAGGGGGGGCCTACCAAGAGACCCAGTACTTC. Amino acids: CATTTGGAYQETQYF.

The chain couples TRBV6-2 or TRBV6-3 to TRBJ2-7, with D tentatively TRBD2 (6 bases). CDR1 and CDR2 from the germline V gene are MNHEY and SVGEGT. Deletions cut 6 bases from V and 6 bases from J, with 21 bases between. The CDR3 has 15 residues. The DNA of the CDR3 is TGTGCCAGCAGCTATTCCCCGCGGGAAGGTCTCGAGCAGTACTTC. It translates to CASSYSPREGLEQYF.

J is TRBJ2-1 and V is TRBV10-3; 8 bases are a match to TRBD2. V was clipped by 6 bases and J by 3 bases; unmatched bases: 10. The CDR3 covers 16 residues. Germline CDR1 reads ENHRY; CDR2 reads SYGVKD. The CDR3 DNA follows: TGTGCCATCAGCCCCTCGGTACTAGCGGACTACAATGAGCAGTTCTTC. Its translation: CAISPSVLADYNEQFF.